This T cell receptor beta chain is drawn from a study of blood T cell repertoires in COVID-19. At the level of the study: Donors in the United States, Italy and Spain gave samples during acute or convalescent COVID-19.

Using immunoSEQ multiplex PCR, the repertoire was profiled, and TCRdb retains in-frame clones only, with some absent. The table records 200,000 to 300,000 clones, 80% to 95% of them present only once. Patients of the Seattle cohort, enrolled during active infection, were followed longitudinally. Trimming removed 2 bases at V and 0 bases at J, with 9 bases between. The CDR3 contains 15 residues. Germline V gene lookup returns CDR1 KGHDR and CDR2 SFDVKD. Sequencing was done on a sample of peripheral blood. This clonotype originated in a man in his thirties or forties with COVID-19, enrolled during active disease. The chain employs TRBV24-1 and TRBJ1-2; D is unclear. CDR3 DNA: TGTGCCACCAGTGATTCTTACACCCCTAACTATGGCTACACCTTC. Translating gives CATSDSYTPNYGYTF.